Given below is one TCR beta chain in context. These data originate in a study of blood T cell repertoires in COVID-19. Across the study: T cells, B-cell-depleted T cells, or PBMCs provided the cDNA or gDNA that served as material.

Adults between about 18 and 89 years of age took part from under 30 US areas. Membership in each cohort depended on participant-reported clinical history. Per the original data handling: The assay estimated nucleated cells by amplifying reference gene primers. Only in-frame clones appear in the TCRdb table, and some are missing; sequencing was by immunoSEQ multiplex PCR. V and J calls and clone size follow that table, whereas D and trimming were derived from the DNA. The table has roughly 160,000 clones, under 85% seen once. The source material was PBMCs or T cells enriched from blood (not recorded which). This receptor was identified in a man aged 45 to 65 who had recovered from COVID-19.

The CDR3 here is CASSAGLAGSDTQYF. The CDR3 nucleotides are TGTGCCAGCAGCGCGGGACTAGCGGGCTCAGATACGCAGTATTTT. The chain joins TRBV5-5 to TRBJ2-3, with 12 bases lining up with TRBD2. Germline V gene data show CDR1 as SGHKS and CDR2 as YYEKEE (reference sequence). Trimming cost V 4 bases and J 4 bases; bases outside gene matches: 4. This CDR3 comprises 15 residues.